This T cell receptor (beta chain) was recorded in a study of response to subunit inactivated influenza vaccine. TCRdb fed the RT-PCR reads into MiXCR, producing one record per CDR3 protein. This table has about 570,000 distinct CDR3 sequences, approximately 11% appearing once. Trimming removed 5 bases at V and 6 bases at J, with 14 bases between. The CDR3 has 14 residues. From germline, CDR1 is SEHNR and CDR2 FQNEAQ (reference sequence). The same data also contributed to another study, on T cells expressing NK-cell markers. That source adds: UMIs were included in TCR beta cDNA generated by 5'RACE template switching. It was sorted CD3+CD56-NKG2C+, CD3+CD56+NKG2C- and CD3+CD56+NKG2C+ T cells that provided the TCR beta repertoires. Seven of eight sequenced donors tested HCMV-seropositive; one tested seronegative.

This TCR was sampled from a man aged 50 or older who received an inactivated influenza vaccine. The chain combines TRBV7-9 with TRBJ1-5; D gene uncertain. The sample consisted of PBMCs from blood, taken on the day of vaccination. In DNA form, the CDR3 reads TGTGCCAGCAGCCCCGAAAGTTTTGGTCAGCCCCAGCATTTT. Encoded protein: CASSPESFGQPQHF.